This note documents a single T cell receptor beta chain sequence. The antigen remains unidentified. The source of the sample is a study of T-cell memory formation after mild COVID-19. Study conclusions and caveats: Clones from the second wave (peaking day 37) had unconfirmed SARS-CoV-2 specificity. CD4/CD8 balance held among clones contracting day 15 to 85, and later expanders leaned CD4+. CD4+ contracting clones were mainly CM and EM; CD8+ ones, EMRA.

Employing constant-segment primers, 5'RACE generated TCR alpha and TCR beta cDNA libraries bearing sample barcodes and UMIs. One entry per CDR3 protein, called by TCRdb with MiXCR from the 5' RACE reads. The sample records about 340,000 distinct CDR3 sequences, 20% to 25% being singletons. This CDR3 comprises 12 residues. Deletions cut 7 bases from V and 8 bases from J, with 13 bases between. From germline, CDR1 is SGHRS and CDR2 YFSETQ. The gene calls are TRBV5-1 and TRBJ2-1; the D is unclear. Sequencing was done on a sample of PBMCs or a T cell subset sorted from them (not recorded which). This clonotype was sampled from a man between 18 and 35 years old who had mild COVID-19 (a few samples of this study predate the infection). Cell type and time point are not known. This CDR3 reads CASHLKADEQFF. The DNA of the CDR3 is TGCGCCAGCCACCTGAAGGCGGATGAGCAGTTCTTC. The variable domain in full, with the rest retrieved from reference TRBV5-1 and TRBJ2-1, is KAGVTQTPRYLIKTRGQQVTLSCSPISGHRSVSWYQQTPGQGLQFLFEYFSETQRNKGNFPGRFSGRQFSNSRSEMNVSTLELGDSALYLCASHLKADEQFFGPGTRLTVL.